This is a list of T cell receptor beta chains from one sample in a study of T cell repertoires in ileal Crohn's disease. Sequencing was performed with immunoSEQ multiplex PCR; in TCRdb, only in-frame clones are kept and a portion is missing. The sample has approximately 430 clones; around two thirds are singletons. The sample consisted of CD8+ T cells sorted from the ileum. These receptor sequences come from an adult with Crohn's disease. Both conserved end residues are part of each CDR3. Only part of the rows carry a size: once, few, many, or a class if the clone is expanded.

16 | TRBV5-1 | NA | CASSASGGTGIDGYTF
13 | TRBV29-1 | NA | CSATGTSSVEQYF
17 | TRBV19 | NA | CASSMILTGGGQETQYF
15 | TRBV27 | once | CASSYRDRSTDTQYF
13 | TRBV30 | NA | CACRELSTDTQYF
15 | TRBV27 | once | CASSPSGLGSGEQFF
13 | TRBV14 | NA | CASSPTLHYGYTF
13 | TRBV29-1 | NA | CSAAQEGMGEQYF
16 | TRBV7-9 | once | CASSPANSGEYYEQYF
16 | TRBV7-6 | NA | CASSLGQGAPGNTIYF
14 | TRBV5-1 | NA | CASSLRGPTYEQYF
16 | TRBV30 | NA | CAWSGGLAGAYNEQFF
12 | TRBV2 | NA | CASRNRVNEQFF
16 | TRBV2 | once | CASSGPATGGDTEAFF
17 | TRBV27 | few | CASSLSSGGVGTGELFF
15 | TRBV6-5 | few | CASSSRQGIRETQYF
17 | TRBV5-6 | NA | CASSTGLAGAFTDTQYF